A single sample is the source of the 14 T cell receptor beta chains below, sequenced in a study of blood T cells in healthy people across ages. A second 7 to 11 cycle PCR used barcoded and J-beta primers. MiXCR, applied by TCRdb to the 5' RACE reads, yields one record per CDR3 protein. The sample lists under 950,000 distinct CDR3 sequences; 22% were seen once. The sample comprised blood. The receptors were gathered from a man between 70 and 80 years old in good health.

The chain recombines TRBV5-1 with TRBJ1-1; D is unclear. From germline, CDR1 is SGHRS and CDR2 YFSETQ. The CDR3 runs 11 residues. The V end was cut by 3 bases, the J end by 8 bases, with 8 bases between. The CDR3 bases are TGCGCCAGCAGCTCAGACGTAGAAGCTTTCTTT. Its translation: CASSSDVEAFF.

Ten or more counts support this clonotype. The chain joins TRBV27 to TRBJ2-5; D ambiguous. This CDR3 comprises 12 residues. Between the trimmed V and J ends, which lost 4 bases and 1 base, there was a span of 4 bases. Germline CDR1 MNHEY, CDR2 SMNVEV (reference sequence). CDR3 in DNA: TGTGCCAGCAGTTCGCGCCAAGAGACCCAGTACTTC. Encoded protein: CASSSRQETQYF.

The V gene is TRBV24-1, the J gene TRBJ2-1, with TRBD1 identical over 9 bases. The V and J ends lost 7 bases and 3 bases, in that order; junction bases with no gene match: 9. CDR1 and CDR2 (germline): KGHDR, SFDVKD. The CDR3 sequence is 16 residues long. The CDR3 spells CATSSSGTGIYNEQFF. As DNA, the CDR3 is TGTGCCACCAGCTCCTCCGGGACAGGGATCTACAATGAGCAGTTCTTC.

This clonotype was observed a few times. The V call is TRBV7-9, the J call TRBJ2-2; D unclear. The CDR3 consists of 14 residues. The germline CDR1 and CDR2 sequences are SEHNR and FQNEAQ (reference sequence). Between the trimmed V and J ends, which lost 2 bases and 9 bases, there was a span of 13 bases. The CDR3 DNA sequence: TGTGCCAGCAGCTTAACCAACACCGACCGGGAGCTGTTTTTT. This codes for CASSLTNTDRELFF.

The chain is built from TRBV10-3 and TRBJ2-5, with TRBD2 matching over 7 bases. After removal of 6 bases from V and 5 bases from J, the junction contained 12 bases not matched to a gene. This CDR3 comprises 15 residues. Germline V gene lookup returns CDR1 ENHRY and CDR2 SYGVKD. CDR3 protein: CAISPGTKTGETQYF. The CDR3 DNA reads as TGTGCCATCAGCCCCGGGACTAAAACGGGGGAGACCCAGTACTTC.

The genes are TRBV3-1 and TRBJ2-1; 11 nucleotides agree with TRBD2. V gave up 4 bases and J gave up 6 bases; unmatched junction bases: 5. The CDR3 runs 15 residues. Per germline, CDR1 LGHDT and CDR2 YNNKEL (reference sequence). In DNA, the CDR3 is TGTGCCAGCAGCCCGGGACTAGCGGTGATCAATGAGCAGTTCTTC. Protein product: CASSPGLAVINEQFF.

The genes are TRBV6-6 and TRBJ2-1; 8 bases align to TRBD1. Germline assignment: CDR1 MNHNY and CDR2 SVGAGI (reference sequence). The junction had 9 bases not matched to a gene; V was cut back by 8 bases and J by 6 bases. CDR3 length equals 14 residues. Here the CDR3 reads CASVMDRESNEQFF. The CDR3 DNA reads TGTGCCAGCGTGATGGACAGGGAGAGCAATGAGCAGTTCTTC.

This clonotype was seen a few times. V and J are TRBV20-1 and TRBJ1-1, with TRBD1 as a possible D gene (5 bases). Per germline, CDR1 DFQATT and CDR2 SNEGSKA (reference sequence). V shed 2 bases and J shed 10 bases, with 14 bases lying between them. This CDR3 is 12 amino acids long. CDR3 nucleotides: TGCAGTGCTAGACCTCACGGGGGGGGAGCTTTCTTT. Residues: CSARPHGGGAFF.

V usage is TRBV7-6 and J usage is TRBJ2-3, with TRBD1 matching 7 bases. CDR1 and CDR2 (germline): SGHVS, FNYEAQ. Trimming took 3 bases from V and 6 from J; bases not matched to a gene: 6. The CDR3 consists of 14 residues. DNA for the CDR3: TGTGCCAGCAGCTTCCAGACAGGGATTGATACGCAGTATTTT. Its protein product is CASSFQTGIDTQYF.

This clonotype was counted between two and nine times. V is TRBV10-3 and J is TRBJ2-5; TRBD1 matches 7 bases. The CDR3 is 13 amino acids. Germline trimming cut 10 bases from V and 1 base from J; bases unmatched to any gene: 6. Germline V gives CDR1 ENHRY, CDR2 SYGVKD. The CDR3 DNA reads as TGTGCCACCTCGGGACAGTCCCAAGAGACCCAGTACTTC. Residues: CATSGQSQETQYF.

V is TRBV6-1 and J is TRBJ2-5; the match to TRBD1 covers 8 bases. The DNA end is more similar to TRBJ2-7, so the J call may be wrong. This CDR3 has 15 residues. Germline V lookup: CDR1 MNHNS, CDR2 SASEGT. The CDR3 DNA follows: TGTGCCACCAATGGGGCGACAGGGGTTTTCTACGAGCAGTACTTC. Translated: CATNGATGVFYEQYF.

This clonotype appeared a single time. CDR3 nucleotide sequence: TGCGCCAGCAGCCGGGACGCTCCTAGCACAGATACGCAGTATTTT. Translating it yields CASSRDAPSTDTQYF. The chain carries TRBV5-1 and TRBJ2-3; either TRBD1 or TRBD2 may fit D (5 bases each). The CDR3 extends over 15 amino acids. Germline CDR1 is SGHRS and CDR2 is YFSETQ. Trimming removed 4 bases from V and 0 bases from J, with 12 bases in between.

This clonotype was seen ten or more times. CDR3 nucleotides: TGTGCCAGCAGCCAAGTCCCTAGCGGCCTTCAGTACTTC. It encodes CASSQVPSGLQYF. The chain carries TRBV3-1 and TRBJ2-4; 7 bases are shared with TRBD2. This CDR3 has 13 amino acids. The germline gives CDR1 LGHDT, CDR2 YNNKEL (reference sequence). Losses at the gene ends were 1 base for V and 11 bases for J; bases not matched to a gene: 5.

A word on this clonotype: The CDR3 end shows no conserved phenylalanine or tryptophan, and so a read error is likely. This chain joins TRBV29-1 and TRBJ2-3; 8 bases map to TRBD2. Trimming took 5 bases from V and 4 from J; bases not matched to a gene: 11. This CDR3 comprises 15 residues. Germline V lookup: CDR1 SQVTM, CDR2 ANQGSEA. The CDR3 nucleotides read TGCAGCGTTCACCTGACTAGCGAGGCCCCAGATACGCAGTATTCT. Its protein product is CSVHLTSEAPDTQYS.